The clone carrying this TCR beta chain was seen at least ten times. The antigen remains undetermined. Molecules of cDNA were individually given unique molecular identifiers that were attached to them. TCRdb passed the 5' RACE reads through MiXCR, listing each CDR3 protein once. In the table there are just over 95,000 distinct CDR3 sequences, roughly 9.6% of which are singletons. The CDR3 is 15 residues long. Looked up from germline, CDR1 is MNHNY and CDR2 is SVGAGI (reference sequence). Trimming took 2 bases from V and 6 from J; bases not matched to a gene: 5. These data originate in a study of early T cells in non-severe SARS-CoV-2 infection. Study summary: Sequencing targeted bulk RNA from unsorted whole blood, leaving chains unpaired. Study observations and caveats: Sequences matched to VDJdb favored anti-spike CD8 responses, while private and CD4 specificities were missed.

The origin of this receptor is an adult who was a healthcare worker with PCR-confirmed SARS-CoV-2 infection or an uninfected control (not recorded which). The genes are TRBV6-6 and TRBJ1-5; 9 nucleotides match TRBD1. The sequencing sample was made of whole blood. CDR3 DNA: TGTGCCAGCAGTTACGGGGGACAGGGCAGTCAGCCCCAGCATTTT. This sequence encodes CASSYGGQGSQPQHF.